A single sample is the source of the 20 T cell receptor beta chains below, sequenced in a study of blood T cell repertoires in COVID-19. The repertoire was sequenced with immunoSEQ multiplex PCR; TCRdb's copy has only in-frame clones and lacks some. The sample lists approximately 110,000 clones; roughly 80% were seen once. The specimen sequenced was peripheral blood. Source of these receptors: a woman between 65 and 79 years old with acute or convalescent COVID-19.

This chain uses TRBV4-1 with TRBJ2-2, with D maybe TRBD1 (5 bases). The germline gives CDR1 MGHRA, CDR2 YSYEKL. The CDR3 is 16 amino acids. V lost 4 bases to trimming and J lost 0 bases, with 12 bases between them. The CDR3 region is CASSLIDRSNTGELFF. The DNA of the CDR3 is TGCGCCAGCAGCCTAATTGACAGATCGAACACCGGGGAGCTGTTTTTT.

The rearrangement uses TRBV6-1 and TRBJ2-7; 11 bases are a match to TRBD1. J lost 6 bases, V lost 1 base, and 5 bases had no gene match. CDR1 MNHNS and CDR2 SASEGT come from the germline V gene. CDR3 length: 15 residues. The CDR3 DNA follows: TGTGCCAGCAGTGAAGTGGACAGGGGGCGTCTCGAGCAGTACTTC. Amino acids: CASSEVDRGRLEQYF.

J is TRBJ1-2 and V is TRBV30; D is perhaps TRBD1 (5 bases). The CDR3 runs 14 residues. Deletions cut 1 base from V and 8 bases from J, with 17 bases between. Germline lookup yields CDR1 GTSNPN and CDR2 SVGIG (reference sequence). The DNA of the CDR3 is TGTGCCTGGAGTGGACAGCTCCGAGGGAGGGGCTACACCTTC. This gives the protein CAWSGQLRGRGYTF.

The J gene is TRBJ1-5, the V gene TRBV12-3 or TRBV12-4; D is undetermined. CDR3 size: 13 residues. V was shortened by 11 bases and J by 6 bases, with 17 bases between the two germline ends. CDR3 sequence reads: CALPNGLVQPQHF. The CDR3 region has the DNA TGTGCCCTCCCAAATGGACTTGTTCAGCCCCAGCATTTT.

The chain uses TRBV4-1 and TRBJ2-7; weak D call: TRBD2 (7 bases). Germline lookup yields CDR1 MGHRA and CDR2 YSYEKL. Between the trimmed V and J ends, which lost 4 bases and 6 bases, there was a span of 16 bases. The CDR3 is 14 residues long. The CDR3 reads CASSPREGGGEQYF. In DNA form, the CDR3 reads TGCGCCAGCAGCCCCCGAGAGGGAGGGGGCGAGCAGTACTTC.

CDR3 nucleotide sequence: TGCAGCGTTGATGGGCGACAGGGGATAAATGATTTCAACACTGAAGCTTTCTTT. Protein product: CSVDGRQGINDFNTEAFF. The gene calls are TRBV29-1 and TRBJ1-1; 8 nucleotides match TRBD1. V trimming: 3 bases; J trimming: 2 bases; junction bases outside the gene matches: 17. This CDR3 has 18 residues. CDR1 is SQVTM, CDR2 ANQGSEA, per germline.

CDR3 DNA sequence: TGTGCCAGCAGTTACACACAGGGAATTACCCAGCATTTT. Translating it yields CASSYTQGITQHF. The V and J genes are TRBV6-5 and TRBJ1-5; the D gene is possibly TRBD1 (6 bases). The CDR3 is made up of 13 amino acids. The germline CDR1 and CDR2 sequences are MNHEY and SVGAGI. V shed 2 bases and J shed 11 bases, with 13 bases lying between them.

This chain uses TRBV7-9 with TRBJ1-2; 7 bases map to TRBD1. V gave up 0 bases and J gave up 6 bases; unmatched junction bases: 4. The germline gives CDR1 SEHNR, CDR2 FQNEAQ (reference sequence). The CDR3 covers 14 residues. The CDR3 sequence is CASSLARGGDGYTF. CDR3 sequence (DNA): TGTGCCAGCAGCTTAGCAAGAGGGGGCGATGGCTACACCTTC.

This chain joins TRBV19 and TRBJ1-5, with D possibly being TRBD1 (5 bases). The CDR3 extends over 16 amino acids. V dropped 0 bases and J dropped 0 bases, with 9 bases sitting between them. From germline, CDR1 is LNHDA and CDR2 SQIVND (reference sequence). CDR3: CASSIDGRASNQPQHF. CDR3 nucleotide sequence: TGTGCCAGTAGTATAGACGGCAGGGCTAGCAATCAGCCCCAGCATTTT.

The chain joins TRBV6-5 to TRBJ1-5, with D uncertain. The germline V and J ends were trimmed by 6 bases and 1 base, with 13 bases remaining between them. Germline assignment: CDR1 MNHEY and CDR2 SVGAGI. The CDR3 runs 15 residues. This CDR3 reads CASRTQKSSNQPQHF. The DNA of the CDR3 is TGTGCCAGCAGAACCCAGAAGTCGAGCAATCAGCCCCAGCATTTT.

The chain has TRBV11-2 and TRBJ1-2; no clear D. Trimming pared 0 bases from V and 7 bases from J, leaving 6 bases between. The germline V gene has CDR1 SGHAT and CDR2 FQNNGV. The CDR3 is made up of 12 amino acids. The CDR3 nucleotides read TGTGCCAGCAGCTTAGATCTCGGTGGCTACACCTTC. Translating it yields CASSLDLGGYTF.

The CDR3 loop reads CATSSDTRTSGGGQYF. The CDR3 coding sequence is TGTGCCACCAGCAGCGACACCCGGACTAGCGGGGGAGGCCAGTACTTC. This chain links TRBV15 with TRBJ2-5, with 13 positions matching TRBD2. Germline V CDR1 and CDR2: LNHNV, YYDKDF (reference sequence). J lost 10 bases, V lost 3 bases, and 11 bases had no gene match. The CDR3 length is 16 residues.

Within the sample, this clone is medium-sized (0.01 to 0.1%). The chain combines TRBV5-1 with TRBJ1-3; D gene ambiguous. CDR1 and CDR2 from the germline V gene are SGHRS and YFSETQ. V was trimmed by 3 bases and J by 5 bases, leaving 9 bases between them. The CDR3 consists of 13 residues. The CDR3, as DNA: TGCGCCAGCAGCTCGGGAATCAGAAACACCATATATTTT. Its translation is CASSSGIRNTIYF.

This rearrangement joins TRBV18 to TRBJ1-1; D gene unclear. The V and J ends lost 1 base and 5 bases respectively, with 8 bases between them. The germline V gene encodes CDR1 KGHSH and CDR2 LQKENI. The CDR3 extends over 13 amino acids. In DNA, the CDR3 is TGTGCCAGCTCACCACGGGGAGAGACTGAAGCTTTCTTT. It specifies CASSPRGETEAFF.

The chain combines TRBV28 with TRBJ2-5; the D is unclear. CDR3 length equals 11 residues. Per germline, CDR1 MDHEN and CDR2 SYDVKM. Trimming pared 5 bases from V and 1 base from J, leaving 2 bases between. In nucleotides, the CDR3 is TGTGCCAGCAGTCTCCAAGAGACCCAGTACTTC. It codes for CASSLQETQYF.

The chain carries TRBV2 and TRBJ1-5, with 8 bases lining up with TRBD1. Germline CDR1 SNHLY, CDR2 FYNNEI. The CDR3 loop spans 14 amino acids. The V gene end was trimmed by 2 bases and the J gene end by 5 bases; junction bases not matched to a gene: 2. CDR3 residues: CASSEQGAHQPQHF. The CDR3, as DNA: TGTGCCAGCAGTGAACAGGGGGCGCATCAGCCCCAGCATTTT.

This clone was found once. The chain has TRBV6-4 and TRBJ2-7, with D tentatively TRBD2 (6 bases). Per the germline V gene, CDR1 is MRHNA and CDR2 is SNTAGT. Between the trimmed V and J ends, which lost 3 bases and 1 base, there was a span of 13 bases. The length of the CDR3 is 15 residues. The CDR3 DNA follows: TGTGCCAGCAGTGAAATGCCGGGGGTGTCCTACGAGCAGTACTTC. Translated: CASSEMPGVSYEQYF.

This clone was counted many times. The chain joins TRBV7-2 to TRBJ2-5; D may be TRBD1 (6 bases). The length of the CDR3 is 16 residues. Trimming pared 1 base from V and 4 bases from J, leaving 16 bases between. Germline V gives CDR1 SGHTA, CDR2 FQGNSA. The CDR3 sequence: CASSLDYRVGRETQYF. In DNA, the CDR3 is TGTGCCAGCAGCTTAGACTACAGGGTGGGTAGAGAGACCCAGTACTTC.

The chain has TRBV25-1 and TRBJ1-1; TRBD1 matches at 10 bases. The V and J ends lost 2 bases and 9 bases, in that order; junction bases with no gene match: 9. The CDR3 length is 15 residues. Looked up from germline, CDR1 is MGHDK and CDR2 is SYGVNS. Here the CDR3 DNA reads TGTGCCAGCAGTGAAGGGACAGGGGCCGTTGTGAAAGCTTTCTTT. It encodes CASSEGTGAVVKAFF. The full variable domain, with the rest looked up from reference TRBV25-1 and TRBJ1-1, is EADIYQTPRYLVIGTGKKITLECSQTMGHDKMYWYQQDPGMELHLIHYSYGVNSTEKGDLSSESTVSRIRTEHFPLTLESARPSHTSQYLCASSEGTGAVVKAFFGQGTRLTVV.

The chain recombines TRBV6-2 or TRBV6-3 with TRBJ2-3; D gene uncertain. Germline V gene sequence: CDR1 MNHEY, CDR2 SVGEGT. The CDR3 runs 12 residues. The V and J ends lost 4 bases and 0 bases respectively, with 2 bases between them. As DNA, the CDR3 is TGTGCCAGCAGTTCTAGCACAGATACGCAGTATTTT. This codes for CASSSSTDTQYF.